The 30 T cell receptor beta chains presented below share a single source sample, sequenced in a study of vaccination effects on CD4 cells after COVID-19. Following an approximately ten-day culture, CD4+ T cells were purified. Each participant received a vaccine that was either BNT162b2 or mRNA-1273, given as two doses. Sequenced by immunoSEQ multiplex PCR; TCRdb stores in-frame clones only, minus some. Found here are 70,000 or so clones, about 73% of them singletons; the top ten hold roughly 2%. Which antigens these TCRs recognize remains unknown. Specimen: CD4+ T cells from PBMCs cultured without peptide, collected after COVID-19 vaccination. The receptors here all came from a human donor who received a COVID-19 vaccine.

Written as DNA, the CDR3 is TGTGCCAGCAGCCAAGGCCGAGGGGGGAAGAAAGGGCAAGAGCCCCAGCATTTT. Its protein is CASSQGRGGKKGQEPQHF. The chain combines TRBV3-1 (or the pseudogene TRBV3-2) with TRBJ1-5, with TRBD1 as a possible D gene (6 bases). The CDR3 length is 18 residues. Per the germline V gene, CDR1 is LGHDT and CDR2 is YNNKEL (reference sequence). V was pared by 1 base and J by 8 bases, with 24 bases between.

This sequence joins TRBV19 and TRBJ1-5; TRBD1 matches 8 bases. Unmatched junction bases numbered 5, after V lost 7 bases and J lost 0 bases. Germline CDR1 LNHDA, CDR2 SQIVND (reference sequence). The CDR3 contains 15 residues. CDR3 amino acids: CASIRDRFSNQPQHF. The CDR3 DNA is TGTGCCAGTATTCGGGACAGGTTTAGCAATCAGCCCCAGCATTTT.

This chain connects TRBV5-1 to TRBJ2-5; TRBD1 aligns across 8 bases. Germline CDR1 reads SGHRS; CDR2 reads YFSETQ. The V segment lost 4 bases and the J segment 4 bases; nucleotides outside the gene matches: 15. This CDR3 contains 17 residues. CDR3 sequence: CASSPGQGMRGRETQYF. Here the CDR3 DNA reads TGCGCCAGCAGCCCTGGACAGGGAATGAGGGGAAGAGAGACCCAGTACTTC. The full variable domain, rest sourced from reference TRBV5-1 and TRBJ2-5, is KAGVTQTPRYLIKTRGQQVTLSCSPISGHRSVSWYQQTPGQGLQFLFEYFSETQRNKGNFPGRFSGRQFSNSRSEMNVSTLELGDSALYLCASSPGQGMRGRETQYFGPGTRLLVL.

This clone has more than one count but fewer than ten. The chain couples TRBV18 to TRBJ2-3; D is unclear. This CDR3 has 13 amino acids. Germline V gene lookup returns CDR1 KGHSH and CDR2 LQKENI. Trimming removed 0 bases at V and 2 bases at J, with 3 bases between. As DNA, the CDR3 is TGTGCCAGCTCACCACCCAACACAGATACGCAGTATTTT. Protein sequence: CASSPPNTDTQYF.

The chain carries TRBV11-2 and TRBJ1-1, with 8 nucleotides matching TRBD1. J gave up 5 bases and V 2 bases, and 13 bases lay outside the gene matches. The CDR3 length is 17 residues. Germline loops: CDR1 SGHAT, CDR2 FQNNGV. CDR3 in DNA: TGTGCCAGCAGCTTAAGGCAGGGGGCGCTTGATGCGACTGAAGCTTTCTTT. It codes for CASSLRQGALDATEAFF.

The gene calls are TRBV29-1 and TRBJ2-3, with 7 bases lining up with TRBD2. The CDR3 is 15 residues long. Germline-derived CDR1 and CDR2 are SQVTM and ANQGSEA. Germline trimming cut 4 bases from V and 2 bases from J; bases unmatched to any gene: 9. The CDR3 DNA follows: TGCAGCGTTGCAACCGGGACTATTACCACAGATACGCAGTATTTT. Translating it yields CSVATGTITTDTQYF.

The gene calls are TRBV2 and TRBJ2-1; 13 bases fit TRBD2. The CDR3 consists of 15 residues. CDR1 and CDR2 (germline): SNHLY, FYNNEI. After removal of 5 bases from V and 8 bases from J, the junction contained 6 bases not matched to a gene. In DNA, the CDR3 is TGTGCCAGCAGTAAACTAGCGGGGGGGGGTTATGAGCAGTTCTTC. Protein product: CASSKLAGGGYEQFF.

The CDR3: CASSPQTNTEAFF. For the CDR3, the DNA is TGTGCCAGCTCACCGCAGACGAACACTGAAGCTTTCTTT. The rearrangement uses TRBV18 and TRBJ1-1; no definite D call. The germline V gene has CDR1 KGHSH and CDR2 LQKENI. CDR3 size: 13 residues. Trimming stripped 3 bases from V and 1 base from J, with 6 bases between.

The J gene is TRBJ1-5, the V gene TRBV27; tentative D call: TRBD1 (5 bases). Trimming pared 9 bases from V and 2 bases from J, leaving 11 bases between. CDR1 and CDR2 (germline): MNHEY, SMNVEV (reference sequence). The CDR3 consists of 13 residues. CDR3 DNA: TGTGCCAGTTCGGGAGGGGGCAATCAGCCCCAGCATTTT. This encodes CASSGGGNQPQHF.

This chain uses TRBV7-2 with TRBJ1-1; 7 bases align to TRBD1. The germline gives CDR1 SGHTA, CDR2 FQGNSA. The CDR3 is 13 amino acids. V shed 5 bases, J shed 7 bases, and the junction held 7 bases outside the gene matches. In nucleotides, the CDR3 is TGTGCCAGCAGCGTCAGACAGGGAGGTGAAGCTTTCTTT. Amino acids: CASSVRQGGEAFF.

In this sample, this clone turned up a few times. The chain employs TRBV6-4 and TRBJ2-1; 8 bases are shared with TRBD1. After removal of 2 bases from V and 9 bases from J, the junction contained 15 bases not matched to a gene. Germline CDR1 MRHNA, CDR2 SNTAGT. The CDR3 loop spans 17 amino acids. The CDR3 coding sequence is TGTGCCAGCAGTGACCCGGTCCAGGGGGCTCTGAGGGTTGAGCAGTTCTTC. As protein: CASSDPVQGALRVEQFF.

Only a few counts were recorded for this clone. V usage is TRBV4-3 and J usage is TRBJ1-2; TRBD1 aligns across 7 bases. This CDR3 comprises 14 residues. Germline loops: CDR1 LGHNA, CDR2 YSLEER. The V segment lost 3 bases and the J segment 2 bases; nucleotides outside the gene matches: 3. The CDR3 is CASSHQTGNYGYTF. In DNA form, the CDR3 reads TGCGCCAGCAGCCACCAGACAGGGAACTATGGCTACACCTTC.

This clone was counted a few times. V and J are TRBV7-2 and TRBJ2-5; 12 positions agree with TRBD1. Germline values: CDR1 SGHTA, CDR2 FQGNSA. The CDR3 contains 15 residues. V was pared by 4 bases and J by 5 bases, with 5 bases of the junction left unmatched. In DNA, the CDR3 is TGTGCCAGCAGCTGGGGGGGACAGGGGGCCGAGACCCAGTACTTC. Translation gives CASSWGGQGAETQYF.

The chain couples TRBV4-3 to TRBJ1-1, with 8 bases that match TRBD1. Losses at the gene ends were 4 bases for V and 5 bases for J; bases not matched to a gene: 15. The CDR3 length is 17 residues. Germline loops: CDR1 LGHNA, CDR2 YSLEER. The CDR3 loop is CASSPGGTGGVGTEAFF. In nucleotides, the CDR3 is TGCGCCAGCAGCCCAGGGGGGACAGGAGGGGTAGGGACTGAAGCTTTCTTT.

The rearrangement links TRBV25-1 to TRBJ2-1, with a tentative D call TRBD1 (6 bases). The CDR3 totals 16 residues. The V end lost 3 bases, the J end lost 1 base, and 13 bases lay between the germline ends. Looked up from germline, CDR1 is MGHDK and CDR2 is SYGVNS. CDR3 nucleotides: TGTGCCAGCAGTGACCTTACAGGGTTGTCCTACAATGAGCAGTTCTTC. This encodes CASSDLTGLSYNEQFF.

This clone was counted a single time. CDR3 sequence reads: CASSSTGGSTTEAFF. The CDR3 DNA reads as TGTGCCAGCAGTTCTACAGGGGGCAGTACGACTGAAGCTTTCTTT. This chain links TRBV6-2 or TRBV6-3 with TRBJ1-1; 9 positions agree with TRBD1. CDR3 size: 15 residues. CDR1 MNHEY and CDR2 SVGEGT come from the germline V gene. Trimming cost V 4 bases and J 5 bases; bases outside gene matches: 8.

The CDR3 spells CASSLDQGQNIQYF. Written as DNA, the CDR3 is TGTGCCAGCAGCTTAGACCAGGGCCAAAACATTCAGTACTTC. The V and J genes are TRBV7-2 and TRBJ2-4; TRBD1 might be the D (5 bases). Germline V gives CDR1 SGHTA, CDR2 FQGNSA. Trimming left V 1 base short and J 5 bases short, with 9 bases between. The CDR3 is made up of 14 amino acids.

This clone showed up just once. This chain connects TRBV19 to TRBJ2-4, with 10 bases identical to TRBD1. J gave up 0 bases and V 4 bases, and 9 bases lay outside the gene matches. Per the germline V gene, CDR1 is LNHDA and CDR2 is SQIVND (reference sequence). CDR3 length: 18 amino acids. The CDR3 reads CASSNPGQGNLAKNIQYF. DNA for the CDR3: TGTGCCAGTAGTAATCCGGGACAGGGGAACCTAGCCAAAAACATTCAGTACTTC.

The CDR3 reads CASSVDGIVSPLHF. DNA of the CDR3: TGTGCCAGCAGCGTAGACGGGATCGTCTCACCCCTCCACTTT. V and J are TRBV9 and TRBJ1-6; D remains ambiguous. V dropped 0 bases and J dropped 10 bases, with 11 bases sitting between them. The germline V gene has CDR1 SGDLS and CDR2 YYNGEE. CDR3 length: 14 residues.

The genes are TRBV27 and TRBJ1-2; maybe TRBD1 (5 bases). Looked up from germline, CDR1 is MNHEY and CDR2 is SMNVEV (reference sequence). The CDR3 runs 15 residues. V lost 4 bases, J lost 3 bases, and 15 bases lay in between. CDR3 amino acids: CASSSRGGGDYGYTF. The CDR3 region has the DNA TGTGCCAGCAGTTCCCGCGGCGGGGGGGACTATGGCTACACCTTC.

The chain joins TRBV6-2 or TRBV6-3 to TRBJ2-7, with D perhaps TRBD2 (5 bases). V shed 6 bases and J shed 2 bases, with 11 bases lying between them. The CDR3 spans 13 residues. Germline CDR1 MNHEY, CDR2 SVGEGT. As DNA, the CDR3 is TGTGCCAGCAGCCTCGGAGGACCCTACGAGCAGTACGTC. This codes for CASSLGGPYEQYV.

The chain uses TRBV5-6 and TRBJ1-1; possibly TRBD1 for D (5 bases). The V gene lost 2 bases and the J gene lost 1 base, with 9 bases spanning the gap. Germline V gene data show CDR1 as SGHDT and CDR2 as YYEEEE. The length of the CDR3 is 14 residues. The CDR3 region is CASSFAGRNTEAFF. Here the CDR3 DNA reads TGTGCCAGCAGCTTCGCAGGGAGGAACACTGAAGCTTTCTTT.

The CDR3 sequence is CASSRGRLAGAEKTQYF. CDR3 sequence (DNA): TGTGCCAGCAGTCGGGGCCGGTTGGCAGGGGCAGAGAAGACCCAGTACTTC. The chain recombines TRBV2 with TRBJ2-5; maybe TRBD1 (6 bases). The CDR3 sequence is 17 residues long. Germline CDR1 is SNHLY and CDR2 is FYNNEI. V dropped 5 bases and J dropped 6 bases, with 25 bases sitting between them.

This clone was seen a few times. The chain's CDR3 is CAWSGPQGLRNQPQHF. Here the CDR3 DNA reads TGTGCCTGGAGTGGGCCACAGGGCTTGAGAAATCAGCCCCAGCATTTT. The chain carries TRBV30 and TRBJ1-5; TRBD1 might be the D (6 bases). The V end lost 1 base, the J end lost 4 bases, and 17 bases lay between the germline ends. CDR1 is GTSNPN and CDR2 is SVGIG in the germline V gene (reference sequence). CDR3 size: 16 residues.

This chain connects TRBV5-1 to TRBJ1-5; the D is unclear. Germline V gene data show CDR1 as SGHRS and CDR2 as YFSETQ. This CDR3 region has 13 residues. Trimming cost V 1 base and J 4 bases, with 6 bases left between them. CDR3 amino acids: CASSLTTNQPQHF. DNA of the CDR3: TGCGCCAGCAGCTTGACCACAAATCAGCCCCAGCATTTT.

This clone turned up a few times. The gene calls are TRBV5-1 and TRBJ1-3; 7 bases line up with TRBD1. V dropped 3 bases and J dropped 0; count of bases not matched to a gene: 6. The germline CDR1 and CDR2 sequences are SGHRS and YFSETQ. The CDR3 is 16 amino acids. The CDR3 nucleotides are TGCGCCAGCAGCTCCGGGGGACAGCGCTCTGGAAACACCATATATTTT. Amino acid sequence: CASSSGGQRSGNTIYF. Full variable domain (remainder filled in from reference TRBV5-1 and TRBJ1-3): KAGVTQTPRYLIKTRGQQVTLSCSPISGHRSVSWYQQTPGQGLQFLFEYFSETQRNKGNFPGRFSGRQFSNSRSEMNVSTLELGDSALYLCASSSGGQRSGNTIYFGEGSWLTVV.

The V gene is TRBV7-3, the J gene TRBJ2-1; the match to TRBD2 covers 13 bases. The CDR3 length is 14 residues. Germline V lookup: CDR1 SGHTA, CDR2 FQGTGA. V gave up 5 bases and J gave up 9 bases; unmatched junction bases: 4. The CDR3 DNA follows: TGTGCCAGCAGCACTAGCGGGGGGGCAGGTGAGCAGTTCTTC. Protein product: CASSTSGGAGEQFF.

This clone has just a few counts. V and J are TRBV7-9 and TRBJ2-6; TRBD1 might be the D (5 bases). Deletions cut 3 bases from V and 1 base from J, with 10 bases between. Looked up from germline, CDR1 is SEHNR and CDR2 is FQNEAQ (reference sequence). CDR3 length: 16 residues. CDR3 coding DNA: TGTGCCAGCAGCTTGTGGGGCCTTTCTGGGGCCAACGTCCTGACTTTC. Its translation is CASSLWGLSGANVLTF.

CDR3 sequence reads: CASSLAAGLSGETQYF. As DNA, the CDR3 is TGTGCCAGCAGCTTAGCTGCAGGGCTAAGTGGGGAGACCCAGTACTTC. The genes are TRBV11-1 and TRBJ2-5, with D tentatively TRBD1 (5 bases). The CDR3 is made up of 16 amino acids. Germline V gene sequence: CDR1 SGHAT, CDR2 FQDESV (reference sequence). Trimming shortened V by 0 bases and J by 5 bases, and 16 bases separated the two germline ends.

CDR3: CASRSGTGQETQYF. CDR3 coding DNA: TGCGCCAGCAGATCAGGGACAGGCCAAGAGACCCAGTACTTC. This chain links TRBV5-1 with TRBJ2-5; 8 nucleotides match TRBD1. V lost 5 bases to trimming and J lost 1 base; unmatched junction nucleotides: 4. This CDR3 is built from 14 residues. Germline-derived CDR1 and CDR2 are SGHRS and YFSETQ.